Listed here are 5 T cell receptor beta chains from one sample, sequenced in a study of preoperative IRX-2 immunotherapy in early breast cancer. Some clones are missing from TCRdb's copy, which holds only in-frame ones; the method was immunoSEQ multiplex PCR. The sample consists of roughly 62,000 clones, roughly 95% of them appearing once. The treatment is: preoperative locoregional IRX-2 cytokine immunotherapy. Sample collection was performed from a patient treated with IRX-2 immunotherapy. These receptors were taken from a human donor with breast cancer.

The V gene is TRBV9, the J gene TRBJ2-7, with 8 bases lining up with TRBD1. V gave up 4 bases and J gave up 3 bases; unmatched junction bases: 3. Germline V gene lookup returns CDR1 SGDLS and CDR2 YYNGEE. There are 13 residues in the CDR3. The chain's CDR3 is CASSRQGSYEQYF. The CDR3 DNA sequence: TGTGCCAGCAGCAGACAGGGGAGCTACGAGCAGTACTTC.

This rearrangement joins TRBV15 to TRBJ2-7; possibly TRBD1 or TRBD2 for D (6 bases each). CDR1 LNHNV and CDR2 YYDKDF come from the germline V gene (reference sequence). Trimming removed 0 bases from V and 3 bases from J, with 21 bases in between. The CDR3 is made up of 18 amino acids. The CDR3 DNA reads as TGTGCCACCAGCAGAGATGATGGGGGCGGGGTGGAACGCTACGAGCAGTACTTC. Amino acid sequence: CATSRDDGGGVERYEQYF. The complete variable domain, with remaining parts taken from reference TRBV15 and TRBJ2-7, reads DAMVIQNPRYQVTQFGKPVTLSCSQTLNHNVMYWYQQKSSQAPKLLFHYYDKDFNNEADTPDNFQSRRPNTSFCFLDIRSPGLGDTAMYLCATSRDDGGGVERYEQYFGPGTRLTVT.

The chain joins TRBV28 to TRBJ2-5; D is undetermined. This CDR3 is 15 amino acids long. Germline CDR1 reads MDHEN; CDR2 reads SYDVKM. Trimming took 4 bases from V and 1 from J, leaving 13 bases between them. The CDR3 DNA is TGTGCCAGCAGTTCCACAAGACATACCCAAGAGACCCAGTACTTC. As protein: CASSSTRHTQETQYF.

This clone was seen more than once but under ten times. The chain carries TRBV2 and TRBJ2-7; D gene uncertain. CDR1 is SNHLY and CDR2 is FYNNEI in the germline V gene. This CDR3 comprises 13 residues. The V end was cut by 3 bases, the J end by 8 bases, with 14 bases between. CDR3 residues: CASSDPFNKKQYF. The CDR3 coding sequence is TGTGCCAGCAGTGATCCCTTTAATAAGAAGCAGTACTTC. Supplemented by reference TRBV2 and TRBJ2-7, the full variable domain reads EPEVTQTPSHQVTQMGQEVILRCVPISNHLYFYWYRQILGQKVEFLVSFYNNEISEKSEIFDDQFSVERPDGSNFTLKIRSTKLEDSAMYFCASSDPFNKKQYFGPGTRLTVT.

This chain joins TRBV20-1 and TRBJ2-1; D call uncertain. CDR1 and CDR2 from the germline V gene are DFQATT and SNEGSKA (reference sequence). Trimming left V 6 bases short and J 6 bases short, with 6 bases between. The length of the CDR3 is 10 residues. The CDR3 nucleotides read TGCAGTGCCTTCTTCAATGAGCAGTTCTTC. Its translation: CSAFFNEQFF.